This T cell receptor beta chain was recovered during a study of tumor and adjacent non-tumor tissue in lung cancer. Study observations and caveats: Tumor tissue had significantly higher TCR diversity than normal lung.

This sample's RNA came from whole unsorted tissue. This non-tumor lung sample came from over 3 cm beyond the tumor edge. The library came from three nested PCR rounds adapted from ARM-PCR protocols. MiXCR was run by TCRdb on the multiplex PCR reads, yielding one entry per CDR3 protein. The data hold approximately 100,000 distinct CDR3 sequences, with approximately 60% observed a single time. CDR1 is SQVTM, CDR2 ANQGSEA, per germline. This CDR3 has 13 residues. This clonotype has more than one count but fewer than ten. Its antigen is still unknown. This may stem from a read error, because a much larger clone lies one nucleotide away.

The TCR originated in a man aged 25-40 years with non-small cell lung cancer. The material sequenced was distant non-tumor lung tissue. The chain uses TRBV29-1 and TRBJ1-5, with D possibly matching TRBD1 (6 bases). The CDR3 bases are TGCAACGGTAGTACAGGGTACAATCAGCCCCAGCATTTT. Protein: CNGSTGYNQPQHF.